The present TCR beta chain was sequenced within a study of technical replicates of blood from a handful of donors (dated by TCRdb to 2016 to 2017). Via the germline V gene (reference sequence), CDR1 is MNHEY and CDR2 SMNVEV. Trimming takes 4 bases off V and 10 bases off J; junction bases not matched to a gene: 5. The cysteine opens and the phenylalanine closes a CDR3 of 13 amino acids. Here the CDR3 DNA is all that survives: 39 bases in frame from base 1. In regard to this clone: The antigen this receptor binds is unknown. There are no base qualities to consult, and no much larger clone falls within one base.

The protocol used for the library was the immunoSEQ multiplex PCR assay. TCRdb holds this immuneACCESS table with in-frame rearrangements only. Some clones are missing; in checked studies, unresolved V genes explain under half, and the rest has no known cause. The sample data list 95,000 to 100,000 clones, and 90% to 97% of these were observed just once. In total, the top ten clones hold 0.23% of the sample. The rearrangement joined TRBV27 to TRBJ2-1; 9 of the junction bases match TRBD2. The source of this sequence is a human donor in good health. Sequencing used T cells isolated from PBMCs. The CDR3 region: CASSWTSEGEQFF. The DNA sequence is as follows: TGTGCCAGCAGTTGGACTAGCGAGGGAGAGCAGTTCTTC.